This note documents a single T cell receptor (beta chain) sequence. Its antigen is unidentified. V trimming: 3 bases; J trimming: 6 bases; junction bases outside the gene matches: 17. The CDR3 is 19 amino acids. Germline assignment: CDR1 MNHEY and CDR2 SVGEGT. These data come from a study of T cell repertoires in cytomegalovirus infection. Whole-study context: Public TCR beta signatures marked donors with CMV infection and the matching HLA. Points from the study as a whole: The study found HLA-C-restricted CMV-specific TCR beta clonotypes dominating the ex vivo response.

Each CDR3 protein is one row after TCRdb ran MiXCR on the reads. Here the sample spans 350,000 to 550,000 distinct CDR3 sequences, approximately 30% being singletons. The sample taken for sequencing was PBMCs. The TCR comes from a human donor in good health (CMV status not recorded). Some clones in this sample may be carry-over from other donors' samples. The chain employs TRBV6-2 or TRBV6-3 and TRBJ1-6; TRBD1 aligns across 7 bases. The CDR3 DNA sequence: TGTGCCAGCAGTTATACCCCGGGACAGAGCTCAAGAGGTAATTCACCCCTCCACTTT. It codes for CASSYTPGQSSRGNSPLHF.